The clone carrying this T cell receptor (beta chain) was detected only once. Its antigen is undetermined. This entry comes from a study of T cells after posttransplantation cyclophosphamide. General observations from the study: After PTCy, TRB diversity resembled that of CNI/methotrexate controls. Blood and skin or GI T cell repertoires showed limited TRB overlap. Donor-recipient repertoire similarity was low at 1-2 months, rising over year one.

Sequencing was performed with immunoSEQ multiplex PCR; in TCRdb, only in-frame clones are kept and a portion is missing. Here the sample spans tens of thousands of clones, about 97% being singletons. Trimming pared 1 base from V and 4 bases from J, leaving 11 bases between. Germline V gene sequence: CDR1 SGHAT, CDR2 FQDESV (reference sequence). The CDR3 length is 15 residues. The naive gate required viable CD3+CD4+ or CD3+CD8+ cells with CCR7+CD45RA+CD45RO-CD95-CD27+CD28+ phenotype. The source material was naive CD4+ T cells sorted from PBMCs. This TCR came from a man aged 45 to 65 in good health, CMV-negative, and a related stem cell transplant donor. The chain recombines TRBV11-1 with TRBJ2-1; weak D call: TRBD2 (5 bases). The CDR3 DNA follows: TGTGCCAGCAGCTTAGTTCTGTGGAGGTACAATGAGCAGTTCTTC. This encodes CASSLVLWRYNEQFF.